The rows below give T cell receptor beta chains drawn from one sample of a study of identifying expanded T cells in peripheral blood. Data came from immunoSEQ multiplex PCR; TCRdb stores just in-frame clones and leaves some out. The sample consists of 110,000 or so clones, approximately 90% of them appearing once. Sequencing was performed on blood. These receptors all come from a person between 18 and 75 years old in good health. Each CDR3 is given with its conserved first and last residue. D genes are given only for firm matches. For some rows the clone size is stated as once, few or many, or as a class when expanded; others skip it.

clone size	V gene	D gene	J gene	CDR3 protein	CDR3 DNA
-	TRBV6-5	TRBD2	TRBJ2-7	CASSYVRGWTYEQYF	TGTGCCAGCAGTTACGTGCGGGGGTGGACCTACGAGCAGTACTTC
-	TRBV6-1	TRBD1	TRBJ2-3	CASTLDRGITDTQYF	TGTGCCAGCACCTTGGACAGGGGGATCACAGATACGCAGTATTTT
-	TRBV25-1	-	TRBJ1-4	CASSATITNEKLFF	TGTGCCAGCAGTGCGACAATCACTAATGAAAAACTGTTTTTT
once	TRBV5-4	-	TRBJ1-2	CASSSRGAYGYTF	TGTGCCAGCAGCTCTCGGGGGGCCTATGGCTACACCTTC
-	TRBV20-1	-	TRBJ1-2	CSASRGVGYTF	TGCAGTGCTAGTAGGGGGGTTGGCTACACCTTC
-	TRBV10-3	TRBD1	TRBJ1-3	CAITDEFRGVGNTIYF	TGTGCCATCACCGACGAGTTCAGGGGGGTTGGAAACACCATATATTTT
-	TRBV5-1	TRBD1	TRBJ2-1	CASRFRTGAISYNEQFF	TGCGCCAGCAGATTCCGGACAGGGGCGATCTCCTACAATGAGCAGTTCTTC
once	TRBV18	TRBD2	TRBJ2-2	CASSWEGPRTGELFF	TGTGCCAGCTCATGGGAGGGACCACGCACCGGGGAGCTGTTTTTT
-	TRBV7-2	-	TRBJ1-5	CASSPAAVSNQPQHF	TGTGCCAGCAGCCCAGCGGCAGTTAGCAATCAGCCCCAGCATTTT
-	TRBV29-1	-	TRBJ2-1	CSVLLAPTHEQFF	TGCAGCGTCCTACTAGCCCCGACCCATGAGCAGTTCTTC
-	TRBV27	-	TRBJ2-5	CASKRGSGETQYF	TGTGCCAGCAAACGTGGGAGTGGAGAGACCCAGTACTTC
-	TRBV6-1	TRBD2	TRBJ2-1	CASSEDPTGTSTNNEQFF	TGTGCCAGCAGTGAGGACCCGACCGGGACTAGCACCAACAATGAGCAGTTCTTC
-	TRBV4-2	-	TRBJ1-2	CASSQGRGNNGYTF	TGTGCCAGCAGCCAAGGGCGGGGTAATAACGGCTACACCTTC
once	TRBV30	-	TRBJ2-7	CAWSKRLWGGYEQYF	TGTGCCTGGAGTAAACGGCTCTGGGGAGGATACGAGCAGTACTTC
-	TRBV5-1	TRBD2	TRBJ2-1	CASSPSMTSGGYNEQFF	TGCGCCAGCAGCCCATCGATGACTAGCGGGGGCTACAATGAGCAGTTCTTC
-	TRBV27	-	TRBJ1-1	CASSLFQGTNTEAFF	TGTGCCAGCAGTTTATTTCAGGGGACGAACACTGAAGCTTTCTTT
-	TRBV29-1	TRBD1	TRBJ2-7	CSVDPGQGYEQYF	TGCAGCGTAGATCCGGGACAGGGTTACGAGCAGTACTTC
-	TRBV2	-	TRBJ1-2	CASSDRNGYTF	TGTGCCAGCAGTGACCGTAATGGCTACACCTTC
-	TRBV29-1	TRBD2	TRBJ2-1	CSVEGKGGRTYNEQFF	TGCAGCGTTGAGGGGAAAGGCGGGAGAACCTACAATGAGCAGTTCTTC
-	TRBV6-1	-	TRBJ2-7	CASGQDSDYEQYF	TGTGCCAGCGGTCAAGATTCAGACTACGAGCAGTACTTC
-	TRBV4-1	-	TRBJ2-7	CASSHPRGGGKYEQYF	TGCGCCAGCAGCCACCCTAGAGGAGGGGGCAAGTACGAGCAGTACTTC
-	TRBV4-1	-	TRBJ2-3	CASSQASGEPLTQYF	TGCGCCAGCAGCCAAGCCTCCGGGGAGCCCCTTACGCAGTATTTT
-	TRBV6-7	TRBD1	TRBJ2-7	CAITQGFSYEQYF	TGTGCCATTACACAGGGGTTTAGCTACGAGCAGTACTTC
-	TRBV10-3	TRBD1	TRBJ2-5	CAISKGQGVYF	TGTGCCATCAGTAAGGGACAGGGGGTCTACTTC
-	TRBV5-4	TRBD2	TRBJ2-5	CASSSGLAGYETQYF	TGTGCCAGCAGCAGTGGACTAGCGGGGTATGAGACCCAGTACTTC
once	TRBV19	TRBD1	TRBJ1-2	CASSTPPDRDFGYTF	TGTGCCAGTAGTACCCCCCCGGACAGGGACTTTGGCTACACCTTC
-	TRBV6-4	TRBD1	TRBJ1-2	CASSDRPGQGKNTF	TGTGCCAGCAGTGATCGTCCGGGACAGGGGAAGAACACCTTC
-	TRBV7-2	-	TRBJ1-5	CASSLWGPDSNQPQHF	TGTGCCAGCAGCTTATGGGGTCCGGATAGCAATCAGCCCCAGCATTTT
-	TRBV6-6	-	TRBJ2-1	CAIRGGDEQFF	TGTGCCATCCGCGGCGGTGATGAGCAGTTCTTC
-	TRBV28	-	TRBJ2-5	CASSLPPGGKETQYF	TGTGCCAGCAGTTTACCCCCCGGCGGGAAGGAGACCCAGTACTTC
once	TRBV5-1	TRBD2	TRBJ2-7	CASSRWTSDYEQYF	TGCGCCAGCAGCCGGTGGACTAGCGATTACGAGCAGTACTTC
-	TRBV6-6	-	TRBJ2-1	CASSYESASNNEQFF	TGTGCCAGCAGTTACGAGTCCGCGTCCAACAATGAGCAGTTCTTC
-	TRBV28	TRBD1	TRBJ1-2	CASSLGTGDGYGYTF	TGTGCCAGCAGTTTGGGGACAGGGGACGGCTATGGCTACACCTTC
-	TRBV6-5	-	TRBJ1-5	CASSYSRGQPQHF	TGTGCCAGCAGTTACTCCAGGGGTCAGCCCCAGCATTTT
-	TRBV5-8	-	TRBJ1-4	CASSFQRTASYNEKLFF	TGTGCCAGCAGCTTCCAGAGGACAGCCTCCTATAATGAAAAACTGTTTTTT
-	TRBV15	-	TRBJ1-4	CATSREGTNEKLFF	TGTGCCACCAGCAGAGAGGGGACTAATGAAAAACTGTTTTTT
many	TRBV6-5	TRBD1	TRBJ1-2	CASSSIRGLNVYGYTF	TGTGCCAGCAGTTCCATCAGGGGGTTAAATGTCTATGGCTACACCTTC
once	TRBV4-2	TRBD2	TRBJ2-7	CASSQGLADPYEQYF	TGTGCCAGCAGCCAGGGACTAGCGGACCCCTACGAGCAGTACTTC
-	TRBV20-1	-	TRBJ2-5	CSASGQETQYF	TGCAGTGCTAGTGGACAAGAGACCCAGTACTTC
-	TRBV27	TRBD2	TRBJ2-2	CASSSSGGGELFF	TGTGCCAGCAGTTCTAGCGGGGGCGGGGAGCTGTTTTTT
-	TRBV29-1	-	TRBJ2-5	CSVDGPPQYF	TGCAGCGTTGATGGTCCACCCCAGTACTTC
-	TRBV6-1	TRBD1	TRBJ2-7	CASGDRDYEQYF	TGTGCCAGCGGCGACAGGGACTACGAGCAGTACTTC
once	TRBV28	TRBD2	TRBJ2-1	CASSTTGTSPYNEQFF	TGTGCCAGCAGTACCACCGGGACTAGCCCCTACAATGAGCAGTTCTTC